This T cell receptor beta chain was observed in a study of cytomegalovirus exposure and HLA in healthy donors. Findings and limits, study-wide: CMV serostatus was the sole immune exposure data available.

Comments on this clone: Its antigen is not known.

PCR was performed using 60 Vbeta and 13 Jbeta primers. Assay: immunoSEQ multiplex PCR; the TCRdb copy retains only in-frame clones and omits some. The sample consists of 150,000 to 200,000 clones, less than 85% of them appearing once. Source material: PBMCs. This clonotype originated in a boy aged 5-17 years in good health and CMV-seronegative.

CDR3 sequence reads: CASSVAGSIHEQYF. CDR3 nucleotides: TGTGCCAGCAGCGTAGCGGGTAGCATCCACGAGCAGTACTTC. The chain couples TRBV9 to TRBJ2-5; D is ambiguous. The end of the DNA aligns better with TRBJ2-7, so the J call may be wrong. The CDR3 runs to 14 residues. CDR1 is SGDLS, CDR2 YYNGEE, per germline.